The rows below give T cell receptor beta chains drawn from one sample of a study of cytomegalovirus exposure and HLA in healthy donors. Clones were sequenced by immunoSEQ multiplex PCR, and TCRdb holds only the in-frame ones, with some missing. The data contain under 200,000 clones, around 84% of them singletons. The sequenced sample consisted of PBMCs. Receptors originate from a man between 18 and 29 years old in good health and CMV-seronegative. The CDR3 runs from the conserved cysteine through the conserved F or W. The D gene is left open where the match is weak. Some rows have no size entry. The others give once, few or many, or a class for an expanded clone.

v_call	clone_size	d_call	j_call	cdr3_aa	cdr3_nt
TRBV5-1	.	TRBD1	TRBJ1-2	CASSLLTGGRFDYGYTF	TGCGCCAGCAGCTTGTTGACAGGGGGCCGGTTCGACTATGGCTACACCTTC
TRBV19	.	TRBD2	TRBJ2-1	CASSIWTSGGDWSYNEQFF	TGTGCCAGTAGTATTTGGACTAGCGGGGGGGATTGGTCCTACAATGAGCAGTTCTTC
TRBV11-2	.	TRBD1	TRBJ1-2	CASSPRQGHPSTYTF	TGTGCCAGCAGCCCCCGACAGGGACACCCTTCTACCTACACCTTC
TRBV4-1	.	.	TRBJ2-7	CASSQSDTSYEQYF	TGCGCCAGCAGCCAGTCGGACACTTCCTACGAGCAGTACTTC
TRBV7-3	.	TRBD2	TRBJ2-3	CASSTGLAGDTQYF	TGTGCCAGCAGCACGGGACTAGCGGGAGATACGCAGTATTTT
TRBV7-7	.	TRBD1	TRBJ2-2	CASRDGTAQNTGELFF	TGTGCTAGCAGGGACGGGACAGCCCAGAACACCGGGGAGCTGTTTTTT
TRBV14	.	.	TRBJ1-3	CASSQDSYGMTIYF	TGTGCCAGCAGCCAAGATTCATATGGCATGACCATATATTTT
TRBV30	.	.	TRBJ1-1	CAWSPPGIGGRNTEAFF	TGTGCCTGGAGTCCCCCGGGGATCGGGGGGAGGAACACTGAAGCTTTCTTT
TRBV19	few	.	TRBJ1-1	CASSIGGLNTEAFF	TGTGCCAGTAGTATAGGGGGCTTGAACACTGAAGCTTTCTTT
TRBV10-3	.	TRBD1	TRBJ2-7	CAISGGQGPYEQYF	TGTGCCATCAGTGGGGGACAGGGGCCCTACGAGCAGTACTTC
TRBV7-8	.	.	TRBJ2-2	CASSYTANTGELFF	TGTGCCAGCAGCTACACCGCGAACACCGGGGAGCTGTTTTTT
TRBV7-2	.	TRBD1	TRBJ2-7	CASSSGDRGFFEQYF	TGTGCCAGCAGCTCTGGAGACAGGGGTTTTTTCGAGCAGTACTTC
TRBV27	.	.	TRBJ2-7	CASSLRGRNNRYYEQYF	TGTGCCAGCAGTTTACGGGGTCGGAATAATCGCTACTACGAGCAGTACTTC
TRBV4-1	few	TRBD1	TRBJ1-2	CASSQTGAVGYTF	TGCGCCAGCAGCCAGACAGGGGCAGTCGGCTACACCTTC
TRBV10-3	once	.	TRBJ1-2	CAIRRDNYGYTF	TGTGCCATTCGCAGGGATAACTATGGCTACACCTTC
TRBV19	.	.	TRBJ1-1	CASSEAVGSTEAFF	TGTGCCAGTAGTGAGGCGGTTGGAAGCACTGAAGCTTTCTTT
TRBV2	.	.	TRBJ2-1	CASSGGRGSYNEQFF	TGTGCCAGCAGCGGAGGGCGGGGCTCCTACAATGAGCAGTTCTTC
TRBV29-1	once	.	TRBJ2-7	CSVEVAAPTLWTAGYEQYF	TGCAGCGTTGAAGTCGCCGCTCCCACGTTATGGACAGCTGGCTACGAGCAGTACTTC
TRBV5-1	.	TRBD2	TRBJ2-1	CASRPPGLGNIGEQFF	TGCGCCAGCAGGCCTCCGGGACTAGGGAATATCGGCGAGCAGTTCTTC
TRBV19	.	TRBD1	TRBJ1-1	CASSGTGRGTEAFF	TGTGCCAGTAGTGGGACAGGGCGGGGCACTGAAGCTTTCTTT
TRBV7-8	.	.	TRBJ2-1	CASSLGLDYNEQFF	TGTGCCAGCAGCTTAGGACTAGACTACAATGAGCAGTTCTTC
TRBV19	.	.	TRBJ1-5	CASSAPSGGNQPQHF	TGTGCCAGTAGTGCTCCCTCAGGGGGCAATCAGCCCCAGCATTTT
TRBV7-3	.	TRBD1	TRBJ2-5	CASSTQGEETQYF	TGTGCCAGCAGCACCCAGGGGGAAGAGACCCAGTACTTC
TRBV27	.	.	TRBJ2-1	CASRLAPSYNEQFF	TGTGCCAGCAGATTAGCGCCCTCCTACAATGAGCAGTTCTTC
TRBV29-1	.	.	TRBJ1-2	CSADGGSEDGYTF	TGCAGCGCCGACGGGGGGAGTGAGGACGGCTACACCTTC
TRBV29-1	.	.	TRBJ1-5	CSVATGLSGKTQHF	TGCAGCGTAGCCACAGGGCTGAGTGGGAAGACCCAGCATTTT
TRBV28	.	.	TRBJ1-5	CASSLSRVSNQPQHF	TGTGCCAGCAGTTTATCACGGGTTAGCAATCAGCCCCAGCATTTT
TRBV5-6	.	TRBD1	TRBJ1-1	CASSLRGRMNTEAFF	TGTGCCAGCAGCTTAAGGGGGCGCATGAACACTGAAGCTTTCTTT
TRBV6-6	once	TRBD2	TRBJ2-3	CASSYSPGLATDTQYF	TGTGCCAGCAGTTACTCCCCGGGACTAGCAACAGATACGCAGTATTTT
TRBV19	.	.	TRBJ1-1	CASTDRSTEAFF	TGTGCCAGTACCGACAGGAGCACTGAAGCTTTCTTT
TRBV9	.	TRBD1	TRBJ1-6	CASSPLGQEGTLSYNSPLHF	TGTGCCAGCAGCCCCTTAGGACAGGAGGGGACTCTCTCCTATAATTCACCCCTCCACTTT
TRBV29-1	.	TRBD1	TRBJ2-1	CSGSRGWDEQFF	TGCAGCGGCAGCAGGGGGTGGGATGAGCAGTTCTTC
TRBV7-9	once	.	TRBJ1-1	CASSFAGGRVAAFF	TGTGCCAGCAGCTTCGCGGGGGGCAGGGTGGCAGCTTTCTTT
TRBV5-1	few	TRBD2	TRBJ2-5	CASTLVLAGGPSETQYF	TGCGCCAGCACTCTGGTTCTTGCGGGAGGGCCCTCGGAGACCCAGTACTTC
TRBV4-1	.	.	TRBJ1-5	CASSQVGVGNQPQHF	TGCGCCAGCAGCCAAGTCGGGGTGGGCAATCAGCCCCAGCATTTT
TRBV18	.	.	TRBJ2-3	CASSPPFGFADTQYF	TGTGCCAGCTCACCACCATTCGGGTTTGCAGATACGCAGTATTTT
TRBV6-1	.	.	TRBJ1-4	CASSDTARNEKLFF	TGTGCCAGCAGTGATACAGCTCGAAATGAAAAACTGTTTTTT
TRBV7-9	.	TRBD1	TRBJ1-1	CASSRGTGPEAFF	TGTGCCAGCAGCCGAGGGACAGGCCCTGAAGCTTTCTTT
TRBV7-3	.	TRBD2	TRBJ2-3	CASSLKASGGTDTQYF	TGTGCCAGCAGCTTAAAGGCTAGCGGCGGCACAGATACGCAGTATTTT
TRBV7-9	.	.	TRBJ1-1	CASSLRGAMNTEAFF	TGTGCCAGCAGCTTACGGGGGGCCATGAACACTGAAGCTTTCTTT
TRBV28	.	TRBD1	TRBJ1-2	CASSAPGTGEPGYTF	TGTGCCAGCAGCGCTCCCGGGACAGGGGAACCTGGCTACACCTTC
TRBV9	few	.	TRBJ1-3	CASSVGGSSGNTIYF	TGTGCCAGCAGCGTAGGGGGCAGTTCTGGAAACACCATATATTTT
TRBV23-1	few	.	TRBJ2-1	CASSRHLSLASLDNEQFF	TGCGCCAGCAGTCGCCACCTCTCTCTAGCGAGCCTGGACAATGAGCAGTTCTTC
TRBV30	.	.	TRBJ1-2	CAWSLLLYPDSPYGYTF	TGTGCCTGGAGTCTCCTTCTTTACCCGGACAGCCCCTATGGCTACACCTTC
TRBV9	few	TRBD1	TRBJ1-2	CASSATGTGTYTF	TGTGCCAGCAGCGCGACCGGGACAGGGACCTACACCTTC
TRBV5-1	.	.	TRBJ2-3	CASSLGTQTSTDTQYF	TGCGCCAGCAGCTTGGGGACTCAAACTAGCACAGATACGCAGTATTTT
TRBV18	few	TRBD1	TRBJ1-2	CASSPDRDYGYTF	TGTGCCAGCTCACCAGACAGGGACTATGGCTACACCTTC
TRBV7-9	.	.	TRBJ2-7	CASSPQQAYEQYF	TGTGCCAGCAGCCCCCAACAAGCCTACGAGCAGTACTTC
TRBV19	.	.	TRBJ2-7	CASSWTISYEQYF	TGTGCCAGTAGCTGGACAATCTCCTACGAGCAGTACTTC
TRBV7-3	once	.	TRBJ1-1	CASSFYENTEAFF	TGTGCCAGCAGCTTCTACGAGAACACTGAAGCTTTCTTT
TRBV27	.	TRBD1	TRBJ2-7	CASSRAGTGGYEQYF	TGTGCCAGCAGTAGGGCCGGGACAGGGGGCTACGAGCAGTACTTC